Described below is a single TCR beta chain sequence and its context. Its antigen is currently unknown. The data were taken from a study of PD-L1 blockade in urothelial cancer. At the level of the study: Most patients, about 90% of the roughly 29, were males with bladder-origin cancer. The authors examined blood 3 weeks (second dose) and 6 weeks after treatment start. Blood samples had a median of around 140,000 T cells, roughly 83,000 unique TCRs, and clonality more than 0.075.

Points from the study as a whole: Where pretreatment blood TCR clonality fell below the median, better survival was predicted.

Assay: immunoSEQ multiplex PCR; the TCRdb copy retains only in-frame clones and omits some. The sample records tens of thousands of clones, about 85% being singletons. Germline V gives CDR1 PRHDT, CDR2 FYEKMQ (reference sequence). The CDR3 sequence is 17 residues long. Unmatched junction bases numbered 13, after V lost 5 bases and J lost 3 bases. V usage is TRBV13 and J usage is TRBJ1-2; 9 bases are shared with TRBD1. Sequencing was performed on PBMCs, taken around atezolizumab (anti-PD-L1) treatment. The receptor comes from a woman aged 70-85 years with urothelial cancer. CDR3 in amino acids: CASSLLLGQGRDYGYTF. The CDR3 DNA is TGTGCCAGCAGCCTGTTGCTCGGACAGGGGAGGGACTATGGCTACACCTTC.